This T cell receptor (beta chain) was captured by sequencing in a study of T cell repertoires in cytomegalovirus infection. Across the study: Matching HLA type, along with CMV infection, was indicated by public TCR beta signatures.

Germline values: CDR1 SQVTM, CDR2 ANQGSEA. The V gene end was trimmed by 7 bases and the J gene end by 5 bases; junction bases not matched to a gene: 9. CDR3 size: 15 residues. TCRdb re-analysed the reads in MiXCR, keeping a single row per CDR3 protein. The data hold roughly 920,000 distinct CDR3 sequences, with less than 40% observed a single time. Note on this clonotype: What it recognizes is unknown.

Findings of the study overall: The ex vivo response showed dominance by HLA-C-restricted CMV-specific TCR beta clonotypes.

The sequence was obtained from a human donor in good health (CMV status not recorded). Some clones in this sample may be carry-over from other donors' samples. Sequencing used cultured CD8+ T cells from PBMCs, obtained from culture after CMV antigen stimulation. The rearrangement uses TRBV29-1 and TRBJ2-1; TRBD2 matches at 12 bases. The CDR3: CSASSGGEFNNEQFF. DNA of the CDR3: TGCAGCGCATCTAGCGGGGGGGAATTTAACAATGAGCAGTTCTTC.